This TCR beta chain was documented in a study of blood T cells in healthy people across ages. The second PCR ran 7 to 11 cycles with a sample-barcoded 5' primer and J-beta primers. Each CDR3 protein is one row after TCRdb ran MiXCR on the 5' RACE reads. In the table there are roughly 1.4 million distinct CDR3 sequences, around 59% of which are singletons. General study findings and limits: Nothing was known about donor CMV status, and this possibly confounded expanded clonotype changes. Comparison with aged donors showed that long-lived donors had more naive CD4+ cells and higher diversity.

Every donor gave about 9 milliliters of peripheral blood. With regard to this clonotype: The target antigen is unknown.

Deletions cut 6 bases from V and 6 bases from J, with 9 bases between. The CDR3 has 12 amino acids. CDR1 and CDR2 from the germline V gene are SEHNR and FQNEAQ (reference sequence). The chain uses TRBV7-9 and TRBJ1-5; D is unclear. This clonotype was sampled from a man between 18 and 35 years old in good health. The specimen sequenced was blood. CDR3 loop: CASSLGLQPQHF. CDR3 nucleotide sequence: TGTGCCAGCAGTTTGGGTCTTCAGCCCCAGCATTTT. The whole variable domain, filled in from reference TRBV7-9 and TRBJ1-5, reads DTGVSQNPRHKITKRGQNVTFRCDPISEHNRLYWYRQTLGQGPEFLTYFQNEAQLEKSRLLSDRFSAERPKGSFSTLEIQRTEQGDSAMYLCASSLGLQPQHFGDGTRLSIL.